Here is one TCR beta chain with its context. Sequencing used immunoSEQ multiplex PCR; TCRdb keeps in-frame clones, though not all of them. Of roughly 220,000 clones in the sample, 85% to 95% were seen once. This sample is part of a study of control samples from healthy donors and cancer patients. Germline V gene data show CDR1 as SQVTM and CDR2 as ANQGSEA. V lost 4 bases to trimming and J lost 2 bases, with 11 bases between them. The length of the CDR3 is 14 residues. This TCR was sampled from a man aged 50 or older in good health. The source material was blood. The chain has TRBV29-1 and TRBJ1-4, with D unclear. The CDR3 DNA reads as TGCAGCGTTGTGGTGGGGTCGACTAATGAAAAACTGTTTTTT. This sequence encodes CSVVVGSTNEKLFF.